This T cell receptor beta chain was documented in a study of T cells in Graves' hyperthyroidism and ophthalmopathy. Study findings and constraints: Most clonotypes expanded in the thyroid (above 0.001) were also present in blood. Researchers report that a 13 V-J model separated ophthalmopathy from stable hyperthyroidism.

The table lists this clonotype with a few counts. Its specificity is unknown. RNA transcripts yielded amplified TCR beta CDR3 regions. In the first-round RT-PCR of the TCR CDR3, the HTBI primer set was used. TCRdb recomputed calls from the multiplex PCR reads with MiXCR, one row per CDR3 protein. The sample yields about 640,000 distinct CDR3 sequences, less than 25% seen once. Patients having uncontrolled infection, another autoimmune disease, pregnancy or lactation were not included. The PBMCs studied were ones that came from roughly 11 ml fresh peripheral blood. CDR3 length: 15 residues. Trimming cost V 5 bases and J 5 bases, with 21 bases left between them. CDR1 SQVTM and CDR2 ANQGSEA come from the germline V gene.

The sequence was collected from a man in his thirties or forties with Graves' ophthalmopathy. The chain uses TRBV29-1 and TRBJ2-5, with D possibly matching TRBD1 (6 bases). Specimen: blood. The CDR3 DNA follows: TGCAGCGTTCCGGGCCCGGGACAATGGACGGAGACCCAGTACTTC. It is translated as CSVPGPGQWTETQYF.